This T cell receptor (beta chain) is from a study of blood T cell repertoires in COVID-19. The data were produced by immunoSEQ multiplex PCR, yet TCRdb's version contains in-frame clones alone and is incomplete. Among 150,000 to 200,000 clones listed, approximately 88% were seen once. The V gene's germline CDR1 is SGDLS and CDR2 YYNGEE. V gave up 4 bases and J gave up 8 bases, with 15 bases separating them. This CDR3 is 13 amino acids long. Individuals drawn from under 30 US areas were about 18 to 100 years old. Sequenced material: PBMCs or T cells enriched from blood (not recorded which). The sequence came from a woman aged 60 to 75 who had recovered from COVID-19. This sequence joins TRBV9 and TRBJ1-2; D is ambiguous. The CDR3 loop is CASSPSTAEGYTF. The CDR3 nucleotides read TGTGCCAGCAGCCCCTCCACGGCGGAAGGCTACACCTTC.